This T cell receptor (beta chain) was retrieved from a study of cytomegalovirus exposure and HLA in healthy donors (dated by TCRdb to about 2017). With regard to the full study: The 500 to 800 repertoires of the first cohort and the roughly 120 validation repertoires were produced on the same platform, according to a later analysis. A separate validation cohort of about 110 different subjects was used in addition to the 666-subject first cohort. To predict cytomegalovirus infection status, the study brought together high-throughput TCR immunosequencing, statistical association of individual TCRs with disease status, and machine learning. The aim of the study was to test whether cataloging public T cell receptors could identify signatures of past pathogen exposure.

From its cysteine to its phenylalanine, the CDR3 spans 15 amino acids. The kept DNA is CDR3 alone, 45 bases in frame from the first base. The germline V end is reduced by 4 bases and the J end by 3 bases; junction bases left unmatched: 6. Taken from the germline V gene, the CDR1 and CDR2 loops are MNHEY and SVGAGI. To prepare the library, the immunoSEQ multiplex PCR assay was applied. The authors' pipeline ran thus. A statistical classification framework was built for diagnosing cytomegalovirus status from the catalog of TCR beta chain sequences. TCRdb took over this immuneACCESS table, retaining in-frame rearrangements with V and J assigned. Such tables are incomplete; in checked studies, under half of the missing clones stem from an unresolved V gene, and the remainder is unexplained. The DNA was the basis for D and trimming; V, J and clone size are from that table. This sample is represented by 100,000 or so clones; 86% of them were singletons. The ten biggest clones cover roughly 4.2% of the sample.

To note about this clone: It lacks a known antigen. The sample holds no much larger clone one base away, and base qualities are not on file.

Donors formed part of the validation cohort, which comprised over a hundred subjects and was distinct from the first cohort of under 750 subjects. The investigation overall reported the following: In the study, around 150 TCR beta chains were listed as associated with cytomegalovirus. While some public TCRs were present in many individuals, most TCR sequences turned up only very rarely across donors. A later analysis found that TCRs clustered in the first cohort also tended to co-occur in the 110 or so validation repertoires, with 90% to 95% of cluster scores above 0. In both the original and validation cohorts, the classifier was reported to diagnose cytomegalovirus status with high specificity and sensitivity. In vitro tests confirmed that a few of the cytomegalovirus-associated TCR beta chains recognize cytomegalovirus antigens. The authors suggested that the approach could potentially be extended to other disease states and immunological phenotypes. A later analysis lacked HLA typing for the validation cohort, so it scored co-occurrence in that cohort across all 130 or so repertoires.

Sequencing was done on a sample of PBMCs. The chain is encoded by TRBV6-5 joined to TRBJ2-7; the central 10 bases match TRBD2. The sequence derives from a woman aged 18-29 years in good health and CMV-seropositive. DNA sequence: TGTGCCAGCAGTTTTGGGACTAGCGAATACTACGAGCAGTACTTC. The translation is CASSFGTSEYYEQYF.